Below are 9 T cell receptor beta chains sequenced from a single sample in a study of identical twins. One entry per CDR3 protein results from TCRdb running MiXCR on the 5' RACE reads. The sample lists 400,000 to 500,000 distinct CDR3 sequences, roughly 20% occurring once. The material sequenced was naive T cells sorted from blood. All receptors come from a middle-aged man in good health.

This clonotype showed up just a few times. V is TRBV20-1 and J is TRBJ2-1; 8 bases match TRBD1. Germline V CDR1 and CDR2: DFQATT, SNEGSKA (reference sequence). The length of the CDR3 is 14 residues. Trimming cost V 5 bases and J 4 bases; bases outside gene matches: 7. The CDR3: CSAAPGTGYNEQFF. The DNA for the CDR3 is TGCAGTGCTGCCCCAGGGACAGGTTACAATGAGCAGTTCTTC.

This clonotype was observed a few times. J is TRBJ2-3 and V is TRBV9; D call uncertain. Germline lookup yields CDR1 SGDLS and CDR2 YYNGEE. The ends were cut back, 2 bases at V and 4 bases at J, with 14 bases in the middle. There are 15 residues in the CDR3. This CDR3 reads CASSVTPSVPDTQYF. The CDR3 DNA follows: TGTGCCAGCAGCGTCACGCCCTCGGTGCCAGATACGCAGTATTTT.

The V gene is TRBV20-1, the J gene TRBJ2-5, with unresolved D. Germline V gene data show CDR1 as DFQATT and CDR2 as SNEGSKA (reference sequence). This CDR3 contains 12 residues. The V and J ends lost 2 bases and 3 bases respectively, with 7 bases between them. The CDR3 is CSARRTEETQYF. As DNA, the CDR3 is TGCAGTGCTAGACGGACCGAAGAGACCCAGTACTTC.

This clonotype was counted only a few times. This chain uses TRBV7-2 with TRBJ2-4, with no clear D. The CDR3 runs 13 residues. V lost 1 base and J lost 7, with 8 bases in between. CDR1 and CDR2 (germline): SGHTA, FQGNSA. The CDR3 nucleotides are TGTGCCAGCAGCTTAGGGGATACGAACATTCAGTACTTC. Translation: CASSLGDTNIQYF.

This clonotype was recorded at least ten times. V gene TRBV20-1 combines with J gene TRBJ2-1; D is unresolved. V was shortened by 5 bases and J by 4 bases, with 18 bases between the two germline ends. Per the germline V gene, CDR1 is DFQATT and CDR2 is SNEGSKA (reference sequence). The CDR3 contains 15 residues. In nucleotides, the CDR3 is TGCAGTGCTGAGGCCTTCCCCTACCCGTACAATGAGCAGTTCTTC. This encodes CSAEAFPYPYNEQFF.

At least ten counts were recorded for this clonotype. V and J are TRBV18 and TRBJ1-5, with a possible D match to TRBD1 (5 bases). The V end lost 2 bases, the J end lost 4 bases, and 6 bases lay between the germline ends. Germline V lookup: CDR1 KGHSH, CDR2 LQKENI. The CDR3 is 13 amino acids. The CDR3 DNA follows: TGTGCCAGCTCACCAGGGACGAATCAGCCCCAGCATTTT. Protein: CASSPGTNQPQHF.

This clonotype was counted between two and nine times. The chain uses TRBV5-1 and TRBJ1-2; D gene ambiguous. The V gene's germline CDR1 is SGHRS and CDR2 YFSETQ. This CDR3 has 15 amino acids. The germline V and J ends were trimmed by 0 bases and 4 bases, with 13 bases remaining between them. CDR3 region: CASSLEIRAAYGYTF. The CDR3 nucleotides are TGCGCCAGCAGCTTGGAGATTAGGGCCGCCTATGGCTACACCTTC.

In its sample, this clonotype was seen many times. The genes are TRBV7-2 and TRBJ2-2; TRBD2 matches at 12 bases. The V segment lost 5 bases and the J segment 6 bases; nucleotides outside the gene matches: 10. CDR3 size: 17 residues. Germline V gene data show CDR1 as SGHTA and CDR2 as FQGNSA. The CDR3 loop is CASSPRGLAGGAGELFF. As DNA, the CDR3 is TGTGCCAGCAGCCCGCGCGGCCTAGCGGGGGGGGCCGGGGAGCTGTTTTTT.

This clonotype was seen only a few times. The J gene is TRBJ2-7, the V gene TRBV28; unclear D gene. The germline CDR1 and CDR2 sequences are MDHEN and SYDVKM. V lost 1 base and J 0 bases, leaving 7 bases between the germline ends. The CDR3 runs 14 residues. The CDR3 spells CASSLSKLSYEQYF. DNA of the CDR3: TGTGCCAGCAGTTTATCCAAACTCTCCTACGAGCAGTACTTC.